These 27 T cell receptor beta chains originate from one sample sequenced in a study of blood T cell repertoires in COVID-19. Using immunoSEQ multiplex PCR, the repertoire was profiled, and TCRdb retains in-frame clones only, with some absent. The sample shows some 83,000 clones, 80% to 90% of them seen only once. The specimen was peripheral blood. The origin of the receptors is a man of 80 years or more in a cohort sampled during active COVID-19.

The gene calls are TRBV27 and TRBJ1-2, with a tentative D call TRBD1 (5 bases). The CDR3 spans 16 residues. Germline CDR1 and CDR2: MNHEY and SMNVEV (reference sequence). V dropped 5 bases and J dropped 0 bases, with 16 bases sitting between them. Here the CDR3 reads CASSHRPPPPNYGYTF. The CDR3 DNA is TGTGCCAGCAGTCACAGGCCCCCGCCGCCTAACTATGGCTACACCTTC.

The chain combines TRBV18 with TRBJ1-5; tentatively, D is TRBD1 (6 bases). The CDR3 loop spans 15 amino acids. Germline CDR1 and CDR2: KGHSH and LQKENI. Deletions cut 3 bases from V and 4 bases from J, with 13 bases between. This CDR3 reads CASSPLTGTNQPQHF. CDR3 DNA sequence: TGTGCCAGCTCACCGCTTACAGGGACGAATCAGCCCCAGCATTTT.

The chain employs TRBV18 and TRBJ2-5, with 8 nucleotides matching TRBD1. This CDR3 has 14 residues. Germline V gene sequence: CDR1 KGHSH, CDR2 LQKENI. With V trimmed by 5 bases and J by 5 bases, 7 bases remained unmatched. CDR3 protein: CASSEDRGRETQYF. The CDR3 nucleotides read TGTGCCAGCTCAGAAGACAGGGGCAGGGAGACCCAGTACTTC.

This clone is a singleton in its sample. The chain has TRBV11-2 and TRBJ2-2; 7 nucleotides line up with TRBD1. V dropped 1 base and J dropped 4; count of bases not matched to a gene: 9. The CDR3 loop spans 17 amino acids. In germline, CDR1 is SGHAT, CDR2 FQNNGV. CDR3 nucleotide sequence: TGTGCCAGCAGCTTAGTGGTACAGGGGATAGGCACCGGGGAGCTGTTTTTT. Amino acid sequence: CASSLVVQGIGTGELFF.

The rearrangement uses TRBV25-1 and TRBJ2-1; 8 nucleotides match TRBD2. Trimming cost V 5 bases and J 1 base; bases outside gene matches: 4. CDR3 length: 15 amino acids. Germline V lookup: CDR1 MGHDK, CDR2 SYGVNS. The CDR3 DNA is TGTGCCAGCAGTTCAAGCGGGAGTTCCTACAATGAGCAGTTCTTC. Translating it yields CASSSSGSSYNEQFF.

V and J are TRBV6-5 and TRBJ2-7; 7 bases map to TRBD1. This CDR3 comprises 13 residues. J was trimmed by 0 bases and V by 7 bases; bases with no gene match: 3. Germline V CDR1 and CDR2: MNHEY, SVGAGI. CDR3 residues: CASKRTGSYEQYV. The CDR3 DNA follows: TGTGCCAGCAAGAGGACAGGCTCCTACGAGCAGTACGTC.

V and J are TRBV28 and TRBJ1-6; weak D call: TRBD1 (6 bases). Trimming took 6 bases from V and 9 from J, leaving 24 bases between them. This CDR3 is built from 17 residues. CDR1 and CDR2 from the germline V gene are MDHEN and SYDVKM. This CDR3 is CASSRRGGDKSSSPLHF. CDR3 DNA sequence: TGTGCCAGCAGCCGACGGGGGGGGGACAAAAGTTCTTCACCCCTCCACTTT.

This chain links TRBV11-3 with TRBJ1-1, with D uncertain. V was pared by 4 bases and J by 1 base, with 7 bases between. This CDR3 comprises 13 residues. Germline V gene sequence: CDR1 SGHNT, CDR2 YENEEA. CDR3 sequence: CASSSRGNTEAFF. CDR3 coding DNA: TGTGCCAGCAGCTCCCGGGGGAACACTGAAGCTTTCTTT.

V gene TRBV27 combines with J gene TRBJ1-2; TRBD1 agrees at 9 bases. CDR1 MNHEY and CDR2 SMNVEV come from the germline V gene (reference sequence). J lost 6 bases, V lost 6 bases, and 11 bases had no gene match. This CDR3 has 15 residues. The CDR3 sequence: CASRPNPGQGDGYTF. The CDR3, as DNA: TGTGCCAGCAGACCGAACCCGGGACAGGGAGATGGCTACACCTTC.

The rearrangement joins TRBV6-5 to TRBJ2-2; TRBD1 is a possible D gene (6 bases). The CDR3 has 12 residues. In germline, CDR1 is MNHEY, CDR2 SVGAGI. The V and J ends lost 5 bases and 5 bases respectively, with 6 bases between them. DNA of the CDR3: TGTGCCAGCAGTAGGGGGACCGGGGAGCTGTTTTTT. This gives the protein CASSRGTGELFF.

Here the CDR3 reads CASTLGQGDNYGYTF. CDR3 bases: TGTGCCAGCACCCTTGGACAGGGCGATAACTATGGCTACACCTTC. The chain uses TRBV5-6 and TRBJ1-2, with 8 positions matching TRBD1. Germline CDR1 SGHDT, CDR2 YYEEEE. J gave up 1 base and V 6 bases, and 8 bases lay outside the gene matches. The CDR3 loop spans 15 amino acids.

The V call is TRBV24-1, the J call TRBJ2-1; D remains ambiguous. V lost 1 base and J lost 3, with 6 bases in between. CDR3 length: 14 residues. Germline CDR1 KGHDR, CDR2 SFDVKD. DNA for the CDR3: TGTGCCACCAGTGATTTTACCAGCTACAATGAGCAGTTCTTC. Amino acids: CATSDFTSYNEQFF.

The rearrangement links TRBV5-1 to TRBJ1-1; 7 bases match TRBD1. The CDR3 is 14 residues long. Looked up from germline, CDR1 is SGHRS and CDR2 is YFSETQ. The trim removed 4 bases at V and 3 bases at J, leaving 6 bases unmatched. CDR3 bases: TGCGCCAGCAGCCCTACAGGGGATTACACTGAAGCTTTCTTT. Translated, it gives CASSPTGDYTEAFF.

V and J are TRBV11-2 and TRBJ2-2, with 9 bases matching TRBD1. The J segment lost 6 bases and the V segment lost 6 bases, leaving 8 bases of the junction unmatched. The CDR3 length is 15 residues. Germline loops: CDR1 SGHAT, CDR2 FQNNGV. This chain's CDR3 is CASSLGQGWSGELFF. For the CDR3, the DNA is TGTGCCAGCAGTCTTGGACAGGGGTGGTCCGGGGAGCTGTTTTTT.

V is TRBV7-2 and J is TRBJ2-7; 11 nucleotides agree with TRBD2. The germline V gene encodes CDR1 SGHTA and CDR2 FQGNSA. CDR3 length equals 15 residues. V lost 6 bases, J lost 0 bases, and 4 bases stayed unmatched. The DNA of the CDR3 is TGTGCCAGCAGGGAGGGACTAGCGGACTCCTACGAGCAGTACTTC. As protein: CASREGLADSYEQYF.

The gene calls are TRBV7-2 and TRBJ2-1, with TRBD1 as a possible D gene (6 bases). Germline V gives CDR1 SGHTA, CDR2 FQGNSA. The CDR3 runs to 13 residues. V shed 8 bases and J shed 5 bases, with 13 bases lying between them. The CDR3 reads CASRDIADNEQFF. The CDR3 DNA follows: TGTGCCAGCCGGGACATTGCAGACAATGAGCAGTTCTTC.

The chain has TRBV6-6 and TRBJ1-3; a weak D match, TRBD1 (5 bases). Trimming left V 5 bases short and J 0 bases short, with 23 bases between. The CDR3 is 19 amino acids. Germline lookup yields CDR1 MNHNY and CDR2 SVGAGI (reference sequence). CDR3 DNA: TGTGCCAGCAGTCGGACCAGGGACTTGGATCTTCACTCTGGAAACACCATATATTTT. Amino acid sequence: CASSRTRDLDLHSGNTIYF.

The chain uses TRBV9 and TRBJ2-7; 9 bases fit TRBD1. J lost 5 bases, V lost 3 bases, and 3 bases had no gene match. Germline assignment: CDR1 SGDLS and CDR2 YYNGEE. The CDR3 totals 13 residues. The CDR3 region has the DNA TGTGCCAGCAGCGAACAGGGGGCTGACGAGCAGTACTTC. It specifies CASSEQGADEQYF.

This clone is a singleton in its sample. This sequence joins TRBV5-4 and TRBJ1-4; 8 bases line up with TRBD1. The CDR3 extends over 16 amino acids. Germline assignment: CDR1 SGHNT and CDR2 YYREEE (reference sequence). Germline trimming cut 2 bases from V and 4 bases from J; bases unmatched to any gene: 7. CDR3 region: CASSLQGVLDNEKLFF. The CDR3 region has the DNA TGTGCCAGCAGCTTACAGGGGGTCTTAGATAATGAAAAACTGTTTTTT. Full variable domain (outside the CDR3, taken from reference TRBV5-4 and TRBJ1-4): ETGVTQSPTHLIKTRGQQVTLRCSSQSGHNTVSWYQQALGQGPQFIFQYYREEENGRGNFPPRFSGLQFPNYSSELNVNALELDDSALYLCASSLQGVLDNEKLFFGSGTQLSVL.

DNA of the CDR3: TGTGCCAGCAGCATCGACTGGCGTAGCGGGCGCGAGACCCAGTACTTC. Its protein is CASSIDWRSGRETQYF. J is TRBJ2-5 and V is TRBV3-1 (or the pseudogene TRBV3-2); 7 bases fit TRBD2. CDR1 is LGHDT and CDR2 is YNNKEL in the germline V gene (reference sequence). The CDR3 has 16 residues. Unmatched junction bases numbered 14, after V lost 5 bases and J lost 5 bases.

This clone was counted only a few times. CDR3 residues: CASSPYRGAPGNTIYF. Here the CDR3 DNA reads TGTGCCAGCAGCCCCTATCGGGGGGCCCCTGGAAACACCATATATTTT. The chain carries TRBV7-2 and TRBJ1-3, with a possible D match to TRBD1 (6 bases). V was cut by 5 bases and J by 2 bases, with 16 bases left in between. CDR1 is SGHTA, CDR2 FQGNSA, per germline. CDR3 length equals 16 residues.

This clone has only one observation. The J gene is TRBJ1-1, the V gene TRBV19; D perhaps matches TRBD1 (6 bases). The CDR3 extends over 12 amino acids. Germline V gene sequence: CDR1 LNHDA, CDR2 SQIVND (reference sequence). V lost 7 bases, J lost 4 bases, and 10 bases lay in between. CDR3 nucleotide sequence: TGTGCCAGTACAGGGGATCGCACTGAAGCTTTCTTT. Protein: CASTGDRTEAFF.

This chain links TRBV6-5 with TRBJ2-2; D gene ambiguous. The germline V gene encodes CDR1 MNHEY and CDR2 SVGAGI. Trimming left V 2 bases short and J 5 bases short, with 3 bases between. The CDR3 is made up of 12 amino acids. The chain's CDR3 is CASSYQTGELFF. As DNA, the CDR3 is TGTGCCAGCAGTTACCAGACCGGGGAGCTGTTTTTT.

The table lists this clone with a count of one. The chain links TRBV10-3 to TRBJ2-3; 9 bases align to TRBD2. Germline CDR1 reads ENHRY; CDR2 reads SYGVKD. There are 14 residues in the CDR3. V lost 10 bases, J lost 0 bases, and 5 bases stayed unmatched. This chain's CDR3 is CATSTSGSTDTQYF. CDR3 sequence (DNA): TGTGCCACCTCGACTAGCGGAAGCACAGATACGCAGTATTTT.

The chain links TRBV10-3 to TRBJ2-3, with 11 positions matching TRBD2. The CDR3 spans 15 residues. The V gene end was trimmed by 6 bases and the J gene end by 2 bases; junction bases not matched to a gene: 4. Looked up from germline, CDR1 is ENHRY and CDR2 is SYGVKD. For the CDR3, the DNA is TGTGCCATCAGCGGGACTAGCGGATTCACAGATACGCAGTATTTT. This gives the protein CAISGTSGFTDTQYF.

This clone was recorded once. The chain has TRBV28 and TRBJ1-2, with 7 bases matching TRBD1. The V gene's germline CDR1 is MDHEN and CDR2 SYDVKM. The CDR3 spans 14 residues. CDR3 loop: CAIRDRRNHYGYTF. DNA for the CDR3: TGTGCAATCCGGGACAGAAGGAACCACTATGGCTACACCTTC.

The V call is TRBV18, the J call TRBJ1-1, with TRBD1 identical over 7 bases. The V segment lost 5 bases and the J segment 3 bases; nucleotides outside the gene matches: 6. The CDR3 length is 14 residues. CDR1 KGHSH and CDR2 LQKENI come from the germline V gene. The DNA for the CDR3 is TGTGCCAGCTCATCCATCAGGGGGGACACTGAAGCTTTCTTT. It specifies CASSSIRGDTEAFF.